This section outlines one T cell receptor (beta chain) sequence together with its context. The antigen remains undetermined. The V end lost 1 base, the J end lost 0 bases, and 13 bases lay between the germline ends. This CDR3 is 16 amino acids long. Germline values: CDR1 MDHEN, CDR2 SYDVKM. These data are taken from a study of shared clonotypes between healthy human individuals. Findings of the study overall: Limited genetic and exposure-history diversity came from having few donors. Some naive CD4 clonotypes, 4% to 6%, turned up in common across a few donors.

The material for each subset, its genomic DNA, was split evenly across several immunoSEQ plates. Method: immunoSEQ multiplex PCR; TCRdb's copy keeps in-frame clones and lacks some. The sample includes about 1 million clones, about 75% seen only once; the top ten take 1.4%. The TCR was taken from a young man in good health. What was sequenced was memory CD4+ T cells sorted from blood. Subset given: CD45RA-negative fraction. The rearrangement links TRBV28 to TRBJ2-7, with a weak D call TRBD1 (5 bases). The CDR3 here is CASSLLGAAPSYEQYF. The DNA for the CDR3 is TGTGCCAGCAGTTTATTAGGGGCGGCTCCCTCCTACGAGCAGTACTTC.